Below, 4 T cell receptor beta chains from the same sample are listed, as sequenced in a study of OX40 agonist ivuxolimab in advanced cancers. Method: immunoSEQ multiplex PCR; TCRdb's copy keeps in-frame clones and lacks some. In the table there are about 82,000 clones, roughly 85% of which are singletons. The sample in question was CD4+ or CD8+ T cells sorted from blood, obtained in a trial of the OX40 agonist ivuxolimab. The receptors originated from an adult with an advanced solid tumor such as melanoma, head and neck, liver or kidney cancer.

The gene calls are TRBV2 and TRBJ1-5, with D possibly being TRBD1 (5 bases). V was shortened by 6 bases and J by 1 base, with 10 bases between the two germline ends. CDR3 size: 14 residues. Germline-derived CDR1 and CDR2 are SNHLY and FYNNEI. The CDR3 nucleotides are TGTGCCAGCAGAGGGGCGTGGAGCAATCAGCCCCAGCATTTT. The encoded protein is CASRGAWSNQPQHF.

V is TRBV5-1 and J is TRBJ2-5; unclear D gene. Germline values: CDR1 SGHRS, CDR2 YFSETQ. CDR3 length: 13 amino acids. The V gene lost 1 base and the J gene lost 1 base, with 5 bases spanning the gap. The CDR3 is CASSLIPQETQYF. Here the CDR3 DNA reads TGCGCCAGCAGCTTGATCCCCCAAGAGACCCAGTACTTC.

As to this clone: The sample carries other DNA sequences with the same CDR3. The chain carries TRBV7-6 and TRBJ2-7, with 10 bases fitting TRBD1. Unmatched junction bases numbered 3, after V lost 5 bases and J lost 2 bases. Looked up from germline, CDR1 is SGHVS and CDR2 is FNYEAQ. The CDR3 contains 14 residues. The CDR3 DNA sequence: TGTGCCAGCAGCCTAGACAGGGGGCCCTACGAGCAGTACTTC. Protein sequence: CASSLDRGPYEQYF.

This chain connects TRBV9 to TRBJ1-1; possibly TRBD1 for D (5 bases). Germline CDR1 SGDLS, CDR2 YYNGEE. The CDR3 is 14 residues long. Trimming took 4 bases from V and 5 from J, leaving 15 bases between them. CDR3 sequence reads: CASSLRGLGTEAFF. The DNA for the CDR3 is TGTGCCAGCAGCCTCCGGGGCCTGGGGACTGAAGCTTTCTTT.